This TCR beta chain was captured in a study of blood T cell repertoires in COVID-19. Across the whole study: Acute and convalescent COVID-19 samples came from the United States, Italy and Spain. T cells, B-cell-depleted T cells, or PBMCs supplied cDNA or gDNA.

Authors' processing steps: Reference gene primer amplification yielded estimated nucleated cell counts. Produced via immunoSEQ multiplex PCR; TCRdb's table is partial and in-frame only. The V and J calls and the clone size are those of that table, but D and trimming were determined from the DNA. The sample carries approximately 140,000 clones, around 81% recorded once. CDR3 length equals 14 residues. V lost 8 bases, J lost 8 bases, and 10 bases stayed unmatched. Germline V gene sequence: CDR1 SNHLY, CDR2 FYNNEI. Sequenced sample: peripheral blood. This TCR derives from a man aged 35-49 years with active or convalescent COVID-19. This chain uses TRBV2 with TRBJ2-1; 9 nucleotides align to TRBD1. CDR3 bases: TGTGCCAGCCCCGGGGGACAGGGTGTTGATGAGCAGTTCTTC. Encoded protein: CASPGGQGVDEQFF.